This T cell receptor (beta chain) was obtained from a study of CD8 T cells in ankylosing spondylitis. Preparation of TCR beta libraries was done by quantitative 5'-RACE with molecular barcodes. TCRdb processed the 5' RACE reads anew with MiXCR; each CDR3 protein has one entry. The repertoire holds a few hundred thousand distinct CDR3 sequences, with roughly 18% as singletons. This clonotype occurred a few times. The antigen is unknown. Overall study findings and caveats: From matched ankylosing spondylitis synovial fluid, disease-linked clones were reportedly recovered at significantly enriched levels. Relatively scarce in peripheral blood, disease-linked clones were CD8+. Within ankylosing spondylitis blood, a TCR beta motif made up of under 10 highly homologous variants appeared to be characteristic. Certain motif variants had earlier been reported in reactive arthritis synovial fluid and blood.

V lost 0 bases to trimming and J lost 2 bases, with 9 bases between them. From germline, CDR1 is SGHRS and CDR2 YFSETQ. The CDR3 covers 14 residues. The rearrangement links TRBV5-1 to TRBJ2-7, with a tentative D call TRBD1 (6 bases). Input material: blood, either unsorted or a sorted T cell fraction (not recorded which). The receptor was derived from a male donor with ankylosing spondylitis. The CDR3 DNA is TGCGCCAGCAGCTTGGGGACAGTAACCTACGAGCAGTACTTC. Amino acids: CASSLGTVTYEQYF.